What follows describes a single T cell receptor (beta chain). V was pared by 4 bases and J by 6 bases, with 12 bases between. Germline V CDR1 and CDR2: LGHDT, YNNKEL (reference sequence). The CDR3 consists of 13 residues. The sample is drawn from a study of T-cell reconstitution after alpha-beta-depleted transplantation in children. The authors prepared the TCRbeta library with unique molecular identifiers. MiXCR was run by TCRdb on the PCR reads, yielding one entry per CDR3 protein. The data show 210,000 or so distinct CDR3 sequences, 8% to 10% seen once. The chain combines TRBV3-1 with TRBJ2-5; TRBD2 might be the D (5 bases). The source is a human donor who donated a stem cell graft to a child with acute lymphoblastic leukemia. This specimen consisted of PBMCs from the stem cell graft donor, obtained from the stem cell graft. The CDR3 DNA reads as TGTGCCAGCAGCCCACGGAGGCTTCAGACCCAGTACTTC. Translation gives CASSPRRLQTQYF.